Listed below are T cell receptor beta chains from one sample, sequenced in a study of OX40 agonist ivuxolimab in advanced cancers. Sequencing was performed with immunoSEQ multiplex PCR; in TCRdb, only in-frame clones are kept and a portion is missing. The sample lists about 75,000 clones, roughly 81% occurring once. The specimen comprised CD4+ or CD8+ T cells sorted from blood, sampled in a trial of the OX40 agonist ivuxolimab. All receptors come from an adult with an advanced solid tumor such as melanoma, head and neck, liver or kidney cancer. CDR3s include the opening cysteine and the closing phenylalanine or tryptophan. D genes are given only for firm matches.

d_call j_call v_call cdr3_aa cdr3_nt
TRBD2 TRBJ2-7 TRBV2 CASSQSGRISYEQYF TGTGCCAGCAGTCAGAGCGGGAGGATCTCCTACGAGCAGTACTTC
TRBD2 TRBJ2-1 TRBV28 CASRPSLAGVRNEQFF TGTGCCAGCAGACCCTCCCTAGCGGGAGTAAGGAATGAGCAGTTCTTC
NA TRBJ1-4 TRBV5-1 CASSPEGLRAGNEKLFF TGCGCCAGCAGCCCCGAGGGGTTGAGGGCTGGCAATGAAAAACTGTTTTTT
NA TRBJ2-2 TRBV4-1 CATGTPNTGELFF TGCGCCACCGGGACACCGAACACCGGGGAGCTGTTTTTT
NA TRBJ1-1 TRBV5-1 CASSLVAGENTEAFF TGCGCCAGCAGCTTGGTTGCAGGTGAAAACACTGAAGCTTTCTTT
NA TRBJ2-7 TRBV2 CASRPTGSSYEQYF TGTGCCAGCCGGCCGACAGGTAGCTCCTACGAGCAGTACTTC
TRBD2 TRBJ2-1 TRBV6-5 CASSRSGRADNEQFF TGTGCCAGCAGTCGTAGCGGGAGAGCAGACAATGAGCAGTTCTTC
TRBD2 TRBJ2-3 TRBV10-1 CASSSGQGTSGTDTQYF TGCGCCAGCAGTTCTGGGCAGGGAACTAGCGGCACAGATACGCAGTATTTT
NA TRBJ2-7 TRBV7-2 CASSLGSAGSYEQYF TGTGCCAGCAGCTTAGGATCAGCGGGTTCCTACGAGCAGTACTTC
NA TRBJ1-5 TRBV19 CASGTGQPQHF TGTGCCAGTGGGACTGGGCAGCCCCAGCATTTT
TRBD2 TRBJ2-1 TRBV28 CASTRGRDYEQFF TGTGCCAGCACCCGGGGGAGGGACTATGAGCAGTTCTTC
NA TRBJ2-7 TRBV6-5 CASRPLTISYEQYF TGTGCCAGCAGGCCCTTGACCATATCCTACGAGCAGTACTTC
NA TRBJ1-1 TRBV2 CASSPIRKTGPNTEAFF TGTGCCAGCAGTCCCATACGAAAGACCGGCCCGAACACTGAAGCTTTCTTT